These T cell receptor beta chains were read from a single sample in a study of cytomegalovirus exposure and HLA in healthy donors. Clones were read by immunoSEQ multiplex PCR, and TCRdb kept only the in-frame ones, dropping some. The sample has approximately 100,000 clones, over 60% seen once. Sequenced input: PBMCs. Source of these receptors: a human donor in good health. Each CDR3 is given with its conserved first and last residue. A D gene is named only where the DNA matches it firmly. A clone size is listed for some rows: how often the clone was seen (once, few, many), or a class if it is expanded.

clone size | J gene | CDR3 length | D gene | V gene | CDR3 protein | CDR3 DNA
once | TRBJ2-2 | 18 | TRBD2 | TRBV2 | CASSRGTSGAKNTGELFF | TGTGCCAGCAGCCGCGGGACTAGCGGGGCTAAGAACACCGGGGAGCTGTTTTTT
NA | TRBJ2-2 | 15 | NA | TRBV9 | CASSVGGQLTGELFF | TGTGCCAGCAGCGTAGGTGGACAGCTCACCGGGGAGCTGTTTTTT
NA | TRBJ2-1 | 13 | NA | TRBV5-1 | CASSLDSVDSQFF | TGCGCCAGCAGCTTGGATTCGGTGGACTCCCAGTTCTTC
few | TRBJ2-3 | 16 | TRBD1 | TRBV19 | CASTVTGGFFTDTQYF | TGTGCCAGTACCGTGACAGGGGGCTTTTTTACAGATACGCAGTATTTT
NA | TRBJ1-4 | 15 | TRBD1 | TRBV19 | CASSIQGVTNEKLFF | TGTGCCAGTAGTATCCAGGGGGTTACTAATGAAAAACTGTTTTTT
NA | TRBJ2-1 | 12 | NA | TRBV30 | CAWNGAGYEQFF | TGTGCCTGGAACGGTGCAGGGTATGAGCAGTTCTTC
NA | TRBJ2-7 | 15 | NA | TRBV19 | CASSGGTVSSYEQYF | TGTGCCAGTAGTGGGGGGACCGTAAGCTCCTACGAGCAGTACTTC
NA | TRBJ2-1 | 16 | NA | TRBV7-8 | CASSLWGEKSYNEQFF | TGTGCCAGCAGCTTATGGGGAGAGAAGTCCTACAATGAGCAGTTCTTC
NA | TRBJ2-1 | 13 | NA | TRBV27 | CASSLTGYNEQFF | TGTGCCAGCAGTTTAACAGGGTACAATGAGCAGTTCTTC
NA | TRBJ2-3 | 14 | TRBD1 | TRBV6-5 | CASSYSQGSDTQYF | TGTGCCAGCAGTTACTCACAGGGGTCAGATACGCAGTATTTT
NA | TRBJ2-3 | 16 | NA | TRBV4-1 | CASSQGEWHRTDTQYF | TGCGCCAGCAGCCAGGGAGAGTGGCATCGCACAGATACGCAGTATTTT
NA | TRBJ1-5 | 17 | NA | TRBV21-1 | CASSVRTGSPSNQPQHF | TGTGCCAGCAGCGTACGGACAGGCAGCCCTAGCAATCAGCCCCAGCATTTT
once | TRBJ2-3 | 14 | NA | TRBV9 | CASSALLQGYTQYF | TGTGCCAGCAGCGCACTACTTCAGGGATACACGCAGTATTTT
NA | TRBJ1-1 | 15 | TRBD1 | TRBV5-1 | CASSHLGQERPEAFF | TGCGCCAGCAGCCACCTGGGACAGGAGAGACCTGAAGCTTTCTTT
NA | TRBJ2-1 | 16 | TRBD1 | TRBV6-6 | CASSYPAGTDSNEQFF | TGTGCCAGCAGTTACCCGGCCGGGACAGACTCCAATGAGCAGTTCTTC
few | TRBJ2-3 | 13 | NA | TRBV5-4 | CASASIITDTQYF | TGTGCCAGCGCTAGTATCATCACAGATACGCAGTATTTT
NA | TRBJ1-5 | 13 | NA | TRBV19 | CASVRVVGEPQHF | TGTGCCAGTGTCCGCGTTGTAGGGGAACCCCAGCATTTT
once | TRBJ2-2 | 14 | NA | TRBV5-1 | CASSYDGGTGELFF | TGCGCCAGCAGCTACGACGGAGGGACCGGGGAGCTGTTTTTT
NA | TRBJ2-1 | 15 | TRBD2 | TRBV5-1 | CASSLLAGVFNEQFF | TGCGCCAGCAGCTTATTAGCGGGAGTGTTCAATGAGCAGTTCTTC
NA | TRBJ2-7 | 13 | NA | TRBV7-8 | CASSSSIGGEQYF | TGTGCCAGCAGCTCCTCGATTGGAGGGGAGCAGTACTTC
few | TRBJ1-1 | 16 | TRBD1 | TRBV5-4 | CASSKWTGRANTEAFF | TGTGCCAGCAGCAAATGGACAGGCCGGGCAAACACTGAAGCTTTCTTT
NA | TRBJ2-7 | 13 | NA | TRBV6-1 | CASSDIRETEQYF | TGTGCCAGCAGTGATATTCGGGAGACCGAGCAGTACTTC
NA | TRBJ1-1 | 14 | NA | TRBV5-1 | CASSLSAANTEAFF | TGCGCCAGCAGCTTGTCTGCGGCAAACACTGAAGCTTTCTTT